The present TCR beta chain was sequenced within a study of shared clonotypes between healthy human individuals. An assay was performed, and its level was deep. As processed by the authors: Junction-only sequences without quality scores came from ImmunoSEQ, so filtering differed. This table comes from immunoSEQ multiplex PCR, and its TCRdb copy is limited to in-frame clones, with some not included. V, J and clone size are taken as reported in that table, and D and trimming were inferred from the DNA itself. The top ten clones hold around 1% of a sample with 1.5 million to 2.5 million clones, about 95% of them seen once. The germline CDR1 and CDR2 sequences are ENHRY and SYGVKD. V dropped 7 bases and J dropped 6 bases, with 21 bases sitting between them. The CDR3 loop spans 15 amino acids. CD8 cells classed as naive were CD45RO-negative and positively selected for CCR7, excluding terminally differentiated effector memory CD45RA+ cells.

This clonotype originated in a man between 18 and 35 years old in good health. Sequencing used naive CD8+ T cells sorted from blood. The chain joins TRBV10-3 to TRBJ1-1; possibly TRBD1 for D (6 bases). The chain's CDR3 is CAIMDRGERGAEAFF. DNA for the CDR3: TGTGCCATCATGGATAGGGGGGAGAGAGGCGCTGAAGCTTTCTTT.